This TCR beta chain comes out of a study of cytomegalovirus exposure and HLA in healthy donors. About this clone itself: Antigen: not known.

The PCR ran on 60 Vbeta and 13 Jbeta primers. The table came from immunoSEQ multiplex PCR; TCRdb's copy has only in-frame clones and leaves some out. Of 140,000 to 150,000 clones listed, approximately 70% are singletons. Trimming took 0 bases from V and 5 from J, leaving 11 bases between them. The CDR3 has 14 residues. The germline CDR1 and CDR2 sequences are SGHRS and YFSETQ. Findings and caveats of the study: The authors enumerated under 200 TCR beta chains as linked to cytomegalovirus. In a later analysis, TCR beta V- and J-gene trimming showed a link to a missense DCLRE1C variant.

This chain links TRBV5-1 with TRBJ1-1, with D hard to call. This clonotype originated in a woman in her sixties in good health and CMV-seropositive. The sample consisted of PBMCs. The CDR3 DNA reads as TGCGCCAGCAGCTTGGCCCCGGGTGGAACTGAAGCTTTCTTT. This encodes CASSLAPGGTEAFF. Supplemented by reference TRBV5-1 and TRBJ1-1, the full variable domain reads KAGVTQTPRYLIKTRGQQVTLSCSPISGHRSVSWYQQTPGQGLQFLFEYFSETQRNKGNFPGRFSGRQFSNSRSEMNVSTLELGDSALYLCASSLAPGGTEAFFGQGTRLTVV.